Included here is one T cell receptor beta chain sequence, with context. The data were obtained in a study of blood T cell repertoires in COVID-19. The overall study: Acute and convalescent COVID-19 specimens originated in the United States, Italy and Spain.

Enrolled through a virtual design, the participants were between about 18 and 89 years of age and came from approximately 25 US areas. Cohorts were based on clinical histories the participants reported. Authors' data handling: Cell counts per sample came from amplifying reference gene primers. The repertoire was sequenced with immunoSEQ multiplex PCR; TCRdb's copy has only in-frame clones and lacks some. V, J and clone size are taken as reported in that table, and D and trimming were inferred from the DNA itself. The table records 450,000 to 500,000 clones, about 90% of them present only once. Trimming cost V 5 bases and J 7 bases; bases outside gene matches: 17. Per germline, CDR1 SGHAT and CDR2 FQNNGV. This CDR3 spans 17 amino acids.

This sequence originates from a woman between 18 and 29 years old who had recovered from COVID-19. The V call is TRBV11-2, the J call TRBJ2-1; 7 bases map to TRBD1. The specimen sequenced was PBMCs or T cells enriched from blood (not recorded which). The CDR3 here is CASSQRSGQLYGNEQFF. Written as DNA, the CDR3 is TGTGCCAGCAGCCAACGATCGGGACAGCTCTATGGGAATGAGCAGTTCTTC.